This is a list of T cell receptor beta chains from one sample in a study of cytotoxic CD8 clonotypes in ibrutinib-treated CLL. The table came from immunoSEQ multiplex PCR; TCRdb's copy has only in-frame clones and leaves some out. The sample includes about 45,000 clones, approximately 65% of them seen just once. Source: PBMCs, taken after 24 months of ibrutinib treatment. These receptors all come from a human donor with chronic lymphocytic leukemia. Both conserved end residues are part of each CDR3.

TRBV5-4,TRBJ1-4,12,CASSSPREKLFF
TRBV19,TRBJ2-5,14,CASSKTGIQETQYF
TRBV18,TRBJ1-6,13,CASTGDRVSPLHF
TRBV5-1,TRBJ1-1,15,CASSPTDLQNTEAFF
TRBV5-1,TRBJ1-4,16,CASSWGQGAFNEKLFF
TRBV30,TRBJ2-7,14,CAWSVRLSSYEQYF
TRBV2,TRBJ2-3,12,CASSESIYTQYF
TRBV18,TRBJ2-7,14,CASSPPGTANEQYF
TRBV5-6,TRBJ2-4,15,CASGDRGRAKNIQYF
TRBV5-1,TRBJ1-6,16,CASSLGTQGANSPLHF
TRBV28,TRBJ1-1,14,CASKRGRLNTEAFF
TRBV18,TRBJ1-2,15,CASSPLGQGTYGYTF
TRBV7-3,TRBJ1-2,13,CASSLRTNYGYTF
TRBV2,TRBJ2-7,22,CASRPRDRGTSGRARGRHEQYF
TRBV23-1,TRBJ2-2,15,CASIVRAGTDGELFF
TRBV29-1,TRBJ2-3,12,CSVGQGGDTQYF
TRBV2,TRBJ1-5,15,CASSEQGNSNQPQHF
TRBV6-1,TRBJ2-5,15,CASSEARLAGNTQYF
TRBV9,TRBJ2-7,16,CASSAGGGLPSYEQYF
TRBV18,TRBJ2-7,11,CAGGAMNEQYF
TRBV7-2,TRBJ2-1,15,CASSLAGSPANEQFF
TRBV6-1,TRBJ2-7,13,CASSSMTGYEQYF
TRBV19,TRBJ1-3,14,CASIPEISGNTIYF
TRBV5-1,TRBJ2-7,15,CASSTFSAGSYEQYF
TRBV7-7,TRBJ2-7,15,CASSFGTGDTYEQYF
TRBV5-1,TRBJ2-3,17,CASSLRARGGGTDTQYF
TRBV6-6,TRBJ2-6,16,CASSYSQAAGANVLTF
TRBV7-6,TRBJ2-3,16,CASSLIGGLQSDTQYF
TRBV11-2,TRBJ2-7,13,CASRHRAGYEQYF
TRBV5-6,TRBJ2-7,13,CASSPGLAGSQYF
TRBV10-3,TRBJ2-7,18,CAISGFDRTSAGRGEQYF
TRBV7-8,TRBJ2-6,15,CASSLGDGGANVLTF
TRBV2,TRBJ2-2,17,CASSPLLTSGISGELFF
TRBV7-2,TRBJ2-3,17,CASSLVGGAPSTDTQYF
TRBV7-6,TRBJ2-1,17,CASSLRDLGLLYNEQFF
TRBV19,TRBJ1-5,15,CASSKGTGGNQPQHF
TRBV5-1,TRBJ2-3,18,CASSLAFGLAGSTDTQYF
TRBV5-6,TRBJ2-1,13,CASSFQRYNEQFF
TRBV28,TRBJ1-1,13,CASSRLMDTEAFF
TRBV4-1,TRBJ1-5,17,CASSPFWGNKDNQPQHF
TRBV12-5,TRBJ2-2,15,CASVLEDHRAGELFF
TRBV6-6,TRBJ1-3,12,CASTIRGDTIYF
TRBV6-1,TRBJ2-1,15,CASSWWDRSYNEQFF
TRBV28,TRBJ1-2,15,CASSFPPSNSLGYTF
TRBV6-1,TRBJ1-2,12,CASSLAGSGYTF
TRBV30,TRBJ2-7,14,CAWRLGSLNYEQYF
TRBV2,TRBJ1-5,18,CASSEGRGRRGSNQPQHF
TRBV9,TRBJ1-1,13,CASSASQTGFAFF
TRBV19,TRBJ1-4,15,CASRRDYATNEKLFF
TRBV19,TRBJ2-3,16,CASSTGLAVSTDTQYF
TRBV4-2,TRBJ2-7,15,CASRQEGGRSYEQYF
TRBV2,TRBJ1-5,12,CASSESATGQHF
TRBV9,TRBJ2-6,16,CASSLLSGGLGNVLTF
TRBV5-1,TRBJ2-1,13,CASSLGASGIVFF
TRBV15,TRBJ1-2,14,CATSRLTGGDGYTF